The clone carrying this TCR beta chain was picked up a small number of times. At one boundary the junction diverges from the germline segment, which might be a read error. In the original processing: Researchers report that nucleated cell counts were estimated from reference gene primer amplification. Produced via immunoSEQ multiplex PCR; TCRdb's table is partial and in-frame only. That table is the source of V, J and clone size, and D and trimming were worked out from the DNA. The data contain about 98,000 clones, roughly 81% of them singletons. The data derive from a study of blood T cell repertoires in COVID-19. In the study overall: Sample material is recorded as cDNA or gDNA derived from T cells, B-cell-depleted T cells, or PBMCs.

Germline CDR1 is LGHNA and CDR2 is YNFKEQ. CDR3 length: 14 amino acids. Sequencing was done on a sample of peripheral blood. This receptor was taken from a man aged 40-49 years with active or convalescent COVID-19. J is TRBJ1-6 and V is TRBV4-2; TRBD1 matches at 9 bases. The CDR3 nucleotides are TGTGCCAGCACCCAACAGGGGGCGAATTCACCCCTCCACTTT. This encodes CASTQQGANSPLHF.